A single sample gave rise to the 10 T cell receptor beta chains below, sequenced in a study of T cell responses to AZD1222 COVID-19 vaccine. Profiling relied on immunoSEQ multiplex PCR, and the TCRdb table lists in-frame clones only, not all of them. The table has roughly 120,000 clones, around 85% seen once. The material sequenced was peripheral blood, taken on day 0 of AZD1222 vaccination. The source is an adult in good health.

This chain joins TRBV11-2 and TRBJ1-1; D may be TRBD1 (6 bases). CDR1 and CDR2 (germline): SGHAT, FQNNGV. This CDR3 spans 17 amino acids. Trimming stripped 3 bases from V and 0 bases from J, with 17 bases between. In nucleotides, the CDR3 is TGTGCCAGCAGCTTCTCTTCTTGGGGGGCGATGAACACTGAAGCTTTCTTT. Its translation: CASSFSSWGAMNTEAFF.

J is TRBJ1-2 and V is TRBV3-1 (or the pseudogene TRBV3-2); D gene ambiguous. Between the trimmed V and J ends, which lost 5 bases and 1 base, there was a span of 11 bases. This CDR3 has 14 residues. Germline V lookup: CDR1 LGHDT, CDR2 YNNKEL (reference sequence). The CDR3 protein is CASSVSWDNYGYTF. CDR3 in DNA: TGTGCCAGCAGCGTCAGTTGGGATAACTATGGCTACACCTTC.

The chain combines TRBV27 with TRBJ2-1, with 7 bases that match TRBD2. This CDR3 comprises 14 residues. CDR1 and CDR2 (germline): MNHEY, SMNVEV (reference sequence). V trimming: 5 bases; J trimming: 5 bases; junction bases outside the gene matches: 6. The CDR3 protein is CASSPGTTDNEQFF. As DNA, the CDR3 is TGTGCCAGCAGTCCCGGGACTACCGACAATGAGCAGTTCTTC.

The V call is TRBV29-1, the J call TRBJ2-1, with a possible D match to TRBD1 (6 bases). Germline CDR1 and CDR2: SQVTM and ANQGSEA. The ends were cut back, 6 bases at V and 1 base at J, with 13 bases in the middle. CDR3 length: 14 residues. CDR3 in amino acids: CSVLTGTSYNEQFF. CDR3 sequence (DNA): TGCAGCGTGCTGACAGGAACATCCTACAATGAGCAGTTCTTC.

The rearrangement links TRBV29-1 to TRBJ2-7, with D perhaps being TRBD1 or TRBD2 (6 bases each). Germline V lookup: CDR1 SQVTM, CDR2 ANQGSEA. CDR3 length equals 13 residues. Trimming shortened V by 7 bases and J by 4 bases, and 17 bases separated the two germline ends. The CDR3 reads CSALLQGRYEQYF. The CDR3 bases are TGCAGCGCCCTCCTTCAGGGGAGGTACGAGCAGTACTTC.

This rearrangement joins TRBV5-4 to TRBJ2-1; the match to TRBD2 covers 12 bases. Germline V gives CDR1 SGHNT, CDR2 YYREEE (reference sequence). V shed 3 bases, J shed 2 bases, and the junction held 6 bases outside the gene matches. The CDR3 has 17 residues. The CDR3 DNA reads TGTGCCAGCAGCTCCCTGACTAGCGGGGGCCCCTACAATGAGCAGTTCTTC. Its translation: CASSSLTSGGPYNEQFF.

The chain uses TRBV4-2 and TRBJ2-7; TRBD2 matches at 7 bases. The CDR3 covers 16 residues. V was pared by 0 bases and J by 6 bases, with 11 bases of the junction left unmatched. Germline V gives CDR1 LGHNA, CDR2 YNFKEQ. The CDR3 DNA sequence: TGTGCCAGCAGCCAAGATTGGCTAGCGGCCTCCCCCGAGCAGTACTTC. Translated: CASSQDWLAASPEQYF.

The chain combines TRBV5-6 with TRBJ1-3, with a weak D call TRBD1 (5 bases). V shed 2 bases and J shed 0 bases, with 18 bases lying between them. The germline CDR1 and CDR2 sequences are SGHDT and YYEEEE. The CDR3 covers 18 residues. The chain's CDR3 is CASSFLRVDSSSGNTIYF. The CDR3 region has the DNA TGTGCCAGCAGCTTCCTGAGGGTCGACAGCAGCTCTGGAAACACCATATATTTT.

The rearrangement uses TRBV6-4 and TRBJ2-2, with TRBD2 as a possible D gene (5 bases). Deletions cut 0 bases from V and 5 bases from J, with 7 bases between. Germline V gives CDR1 MRHNA, CDR2 SNTAGT. The CDR3 totals 14 residues. The CDR3 region is CASSDSTTTGELFF. The CDR3 DNA sequence: TGTGCCAGCAGTGACTCGACTACTACCGGGGAGCTGTTTTTT.

The chain uses TRBV25-1 and TRBJ1-6; maybe TRBD1 (5 bases). Trimming took 6 bases from V and 4 from J, leaving 13 bases between them. The CDR3 is 15 residues long. CDR1 and CDR2 from the germline V gene are MGHDK and SYGVNS. Here the CDR3 DNA reads TGTGCCAGCAGCCAAATGGAGGGGTATAATTCACCCCTCCACTTT. It encodes CASSQMEGYNSPLHF.